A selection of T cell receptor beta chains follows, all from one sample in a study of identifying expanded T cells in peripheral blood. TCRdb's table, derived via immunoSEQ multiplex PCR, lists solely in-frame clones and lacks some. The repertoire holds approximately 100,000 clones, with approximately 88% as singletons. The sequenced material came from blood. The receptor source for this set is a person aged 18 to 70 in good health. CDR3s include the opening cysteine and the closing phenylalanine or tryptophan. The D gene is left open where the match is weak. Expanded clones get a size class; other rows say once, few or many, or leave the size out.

CDR3: CASSYRVRATGELFF
DNA: TGTGCCAGCAGTTATAGGGTCCGGGCTACCGGGGAGCTGTTTTTT
V: TRBV6-5
D: -
size: -
J: TRBJ2-2

CDR3: CASSLIGYQETQYF
DNA: TGTGCCAGCAGTCTCATCGGATACCAAGAGACCCAGTACTTC
V: TRBV25-1
D: -
size: -
J: TRBJ2-5

CDR3: CARSTGPFTGNTIYF
DNA: TGTGCCCGCAGCACAGGGCCGTTTACTGGAAACACCATATATTTT
V: TRBV2
D: -
size: -
J: TRBJ1-3

CDR3: CASSFWTGTDTQYF
DNA: TGTGCCAGCAGCTTTTGGACAGGCACAGATACGCAGTATTTT
V: TRBV13
D: -
size: -
J: TRBJ2-3

CDR3: CASSDRGLYEQYF
DNA: TGTGCCAGTAGTGACAGGGGCTTGTACGAGCAGTACTTC
V: TRBV19
D: TRBD1
size: -
J: TRBJ2-7

CDR3: CASSLAPGLSYEQYF
DNA: TGTGCCAGCAGCTTAGCTCCAGGTCTCTCCTACGAGCAGTACTTC
V: TRBV7-2
D: -
size: -
J: TRBJ2-7

CDR3: CASSLGSSNQPQHF
DNA: TGTGCCAGCAGCTTGGGCTCGAGCAATCAGCCCCAGCATTTT
V: TRBV11-2
D: -
size: -
J: TRBJ1-5

CDR3: CASSLGGQPQHF
DNA: TGTGCCAGCAGCTTGGGAGGTCAGCCCCAGCATTTT
V: TRBV13
D: -
size: -
J: TRBJ1-5

CDR3: CASSSTGTGGAGANVLTF
DNA: TGTGCCAGCAGCAGTACCGGGACAGGGGGCGCTGGGGCCAACGTCCTGACTTTC
V: TRBV7-9
D: TRBD1
size: -
J: TRBJ2-6

CDR3: CAWSGGQRISPLHF
DNA: TGTGCCTGGAGTGGGGGGCAGAGGATTTCACCCCTCCACTTT
V: TRBV30
D: -
size: -
J: TRBJ1-6

CDR3: CASSLGGGNQPQHF
DNA: TGTGCCAGCAGCTTAGGCGGGGGGAATCAGCCCCAGCATTTT
V: TRBV7-8
D: -
size: -
J: TRBJ1-5

CDR3: CAIPRGTGGEPRVNTGELFF
DNA: TGTGCCATCCCTCGAGGAACAGGGGGCGAACCGAGAGTAAACACCGGGGAGCTGTTTTTT
V: TRBV10-3
D: TRBD1
size: -
J: TRBJ2-2

CDR3: CASSYAQRDGYTF
DNA: TGTGCCAGCAGCTACGCCCAGCGGGATGGCTACACCTTC
V: TRBV7-9
D: -
size: -
J: TRBJ1-2

CDR3: CASSQGRASNQPQHF
DNA: TGTGCCAGCAGCCAAGGAAGGGCTTCTAATCAGCCCCAGCATTTT
V: TRBV4-2
D: -
size: once
J: TRBJ1-5

CDR3: CASSLMEGAGTEAFF
DNA: TGTGCCAGCAGCTTGATGGAGGGCGCGGGGACTGAAGCTTTCTTT
V: TRBV5-6
D: -
size: -
J: TRBJ1-1

CDR3: CAIRDRGAYNEQFF
DNA: TGTGCCATCAGGGACAGGGGAGCCTACAATGAGCAGTTCTTC
V: TRBV10-3
D: TRBD1
size: -
J: TRBJ2-1

CDR3: CARSFRTGGDEQYF
DNA: TGTGCCAGAAGCTTCCGGACAGGGGGGGACGAGCAGTACTTC
V: TRBV5-3
D: TRBD1
size: -
J: TRBJ2-7

CDR3: CASVALGGSSLNSPLHF
DNA: TGTGCCAGCGTGGCCCTAGGAGGGAGTAGTTTGAATTCACCCCTCCACTTT
V: TRBV28
D: -
size: -
J: TRBJ1-6

CDR3: CASSPEAGTSGGADTQYF
DNA: TGCGCCAGCAGCCCCGAAGCTGGGACTAGCGGGGGAGCAGATACGCAGTATTTT
V: TRBV4-1
D: TRBD2
size: -
J: TRBJ2-3

CDR3: CASSLSPGAAYEQYF
DNA: TGTGCCAGCAGCTTGTCGCCGGGGGCCGCCTACGAGCAGTACTTC
V: TRBV5-5
D: -
size: -
J: TRBJ2-7

CDR3: CASSRQGALNTEAFF
DNA: TGTGCCAGCAGCCGCCAAGGGGCTCTGAACACTGAAGCTTTCTTT
V: TRBV6-5
D: -
size: -
J: TRBJ1-1

CDR3: CATSRVEYEQFF
DNA: TGTGCCACCAGCCGTGTAGAGTATGAGCAGTTCTTC
V: TRBV15
D: -
size: -
J: TRBJ2-1

CDR3: CAITGQGYYGYTF
DNA: TGTGCCATCACGGGCCAAGGGTACTATGGCTACACCTTC
V: TRBV10-3
D: -
size: few
J: TRBJ1-2

CDR3: CASSQGTSRTGELFF
DNA: TGTGCCAGCAGCCAAGGGACTAGCAGGACCGGGGAGCTGTTTTTT
V: TRBV5-4
D: TRBD2
size: -
J: TRBJ2-2

CDR3: CASRPGTGGNYGYTF
DNA: TGCGCCAGCCGTCCCGGGACAGGGGGGAACTATGGCTACACCTTC
V: TRBV5-1
D: TRBD1
size: -
J: TRBJ1-2

CDR3: CASSQAGGAYNEQFF
DNA: TGCGCCAGCAGCCAAGCGGGGGGCGCGTACAATGAGCAGTTCTTC
V: TRBV4-3
D: -
size: -
J: TRBJ2-1

CDR3: CTSSQLAGGKETQYF
DNA: TGCACCAGCAGCCAACTAGCGGGGGGGAAAGAGACCCAGTACTTC
V: TRBV1
D: -
size: few
J: TRBJ2-5